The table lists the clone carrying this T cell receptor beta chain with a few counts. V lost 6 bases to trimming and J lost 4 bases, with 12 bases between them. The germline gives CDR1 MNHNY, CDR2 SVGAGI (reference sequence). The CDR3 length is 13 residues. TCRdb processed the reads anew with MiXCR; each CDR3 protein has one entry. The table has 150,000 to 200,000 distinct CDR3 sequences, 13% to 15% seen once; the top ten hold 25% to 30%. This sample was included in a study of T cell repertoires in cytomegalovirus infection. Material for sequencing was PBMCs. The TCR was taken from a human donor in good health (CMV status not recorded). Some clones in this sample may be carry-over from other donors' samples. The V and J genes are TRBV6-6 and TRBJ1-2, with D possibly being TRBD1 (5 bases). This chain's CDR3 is CASSPPGSYGYTF. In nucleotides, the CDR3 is TGTGCCAGCAGCCCTCCAGGGAGCTATGGCTACACCTTC.